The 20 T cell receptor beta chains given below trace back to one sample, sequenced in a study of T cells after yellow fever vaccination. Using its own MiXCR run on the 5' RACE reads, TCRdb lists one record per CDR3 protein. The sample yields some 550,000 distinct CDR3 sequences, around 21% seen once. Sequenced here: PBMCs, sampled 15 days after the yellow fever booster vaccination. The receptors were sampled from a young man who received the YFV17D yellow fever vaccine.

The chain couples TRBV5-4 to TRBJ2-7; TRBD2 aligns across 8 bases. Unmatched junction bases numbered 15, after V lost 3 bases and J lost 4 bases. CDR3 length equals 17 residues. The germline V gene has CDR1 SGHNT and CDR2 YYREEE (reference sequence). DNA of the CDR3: TGTGCCAGCAGCTGGGGGGGAGCAGCGGGAGTCGGATACGAGCAGTACTTC. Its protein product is CASSWGGAAGVGYEQYF.

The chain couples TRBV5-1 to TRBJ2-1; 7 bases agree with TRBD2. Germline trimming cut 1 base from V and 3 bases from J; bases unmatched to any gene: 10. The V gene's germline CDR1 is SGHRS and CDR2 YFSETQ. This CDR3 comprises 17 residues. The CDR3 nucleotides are TGCGCCAGCAGCTTGCTACCCAGGGAGGGGAACTACAATGAGCAGTTCTTC. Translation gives CASSLLPREGNYNEQFF.

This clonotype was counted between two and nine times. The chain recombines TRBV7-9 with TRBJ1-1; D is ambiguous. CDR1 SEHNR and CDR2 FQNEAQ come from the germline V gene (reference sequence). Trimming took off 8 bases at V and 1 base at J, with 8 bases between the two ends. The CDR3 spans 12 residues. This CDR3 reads CASGSPNTEAFF. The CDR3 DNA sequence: TGTGCCAGCGGAAGCCCGAACACTGAAGCTTTCTTT.

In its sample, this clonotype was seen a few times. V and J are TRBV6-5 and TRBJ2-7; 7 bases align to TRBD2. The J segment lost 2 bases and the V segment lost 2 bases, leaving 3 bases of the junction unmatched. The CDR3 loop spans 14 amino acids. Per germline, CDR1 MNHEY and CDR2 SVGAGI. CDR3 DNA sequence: TGTGCCAGCAGTTACCGGGGGAGGGCCTACGAGCAGTACTTC. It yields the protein CASSYRGRAYEQYF.

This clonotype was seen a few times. The CDR3 here is CASSPGTSFDTQYF. The CDR3, as DNA: TGTGCCAGCAGCCCAGGGACTAGTTTCGATACGCAGTATTTT. The V call is TRBV9, the J call TRBJ2-3; TRBD2 agrees at 8 bases. This CDR3 region has 14 residues. J was trimmed by 6 bases and V by 4 bases; bases with no gene match: 7. The germline CDR1 and CDR2 sequences are SGDLS and YYNGEE.

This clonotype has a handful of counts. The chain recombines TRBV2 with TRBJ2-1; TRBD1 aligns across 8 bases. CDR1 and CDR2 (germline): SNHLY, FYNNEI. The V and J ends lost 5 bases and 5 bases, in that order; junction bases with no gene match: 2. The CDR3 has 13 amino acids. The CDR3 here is CASSWTGHNEQFF. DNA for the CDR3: TGTGCCAGCAGTTGGACAGGGCACAATGAGCAGTTCTTC.

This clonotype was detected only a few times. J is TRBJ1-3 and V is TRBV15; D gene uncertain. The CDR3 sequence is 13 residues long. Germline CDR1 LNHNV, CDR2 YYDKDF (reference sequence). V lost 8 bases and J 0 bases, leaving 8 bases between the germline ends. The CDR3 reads CATSWNSGNTIYF. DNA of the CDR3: TGTGCCACCTCCTGGAACTCTGGAAACACCATATATTTT.

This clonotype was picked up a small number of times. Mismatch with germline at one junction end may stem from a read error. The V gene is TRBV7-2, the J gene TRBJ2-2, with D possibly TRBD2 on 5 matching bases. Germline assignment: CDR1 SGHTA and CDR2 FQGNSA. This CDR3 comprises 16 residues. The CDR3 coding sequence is TGTGCCAGCAGCTTAGAGAGGCCCGGGAACGCCGGGGAGCTGTTTTTT. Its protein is CASSLERPGNAGELFF.

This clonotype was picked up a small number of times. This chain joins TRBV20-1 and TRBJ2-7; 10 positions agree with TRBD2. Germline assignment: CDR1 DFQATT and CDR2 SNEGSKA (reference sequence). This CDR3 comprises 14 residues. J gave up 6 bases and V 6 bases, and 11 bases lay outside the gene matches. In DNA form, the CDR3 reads TGCAGTGCAACCAGCGGGAGGGCAACCGGCGAGCAGTACTTC. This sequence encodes CSATSGRATGEQYF.

CDR3 sequence reads: CASSAIAWNTEAFF. The CDR3 bases are TGTGCCAGCAGCGCCATAGCGTGGAACACTGAAGCTTTCTTT. The chain couples TRBV7-9 to TRBJ1-1; D not certain. Trimming shortened V by 5 bases and J by 1 base, and 11 bases separated the two germline ends. The germline V gene encodes CDR1 SEHNR and CDR2 FQNEAQ (reference sequence). The CDR3 has 14 residues.

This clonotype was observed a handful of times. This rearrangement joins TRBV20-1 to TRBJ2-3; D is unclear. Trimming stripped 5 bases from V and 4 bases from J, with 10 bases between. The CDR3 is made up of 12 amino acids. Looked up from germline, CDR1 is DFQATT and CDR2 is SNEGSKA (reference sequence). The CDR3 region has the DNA TGCAGTGCTTTAGCCGCCGCAGATACGCAGTATTTT. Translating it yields CSALAAADTQYF.

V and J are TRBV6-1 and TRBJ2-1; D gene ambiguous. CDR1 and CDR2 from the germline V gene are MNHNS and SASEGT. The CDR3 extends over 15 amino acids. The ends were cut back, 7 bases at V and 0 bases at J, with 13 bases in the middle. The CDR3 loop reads CASNPWTDSYNEQFF. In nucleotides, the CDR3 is TGTGCCAGCAACCCATGGACGGACTCCTACAATGAGCAGTTCTTC.

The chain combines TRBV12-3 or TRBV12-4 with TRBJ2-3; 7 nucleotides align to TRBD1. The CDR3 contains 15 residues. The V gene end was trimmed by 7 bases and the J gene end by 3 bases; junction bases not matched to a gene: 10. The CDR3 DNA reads TGTGCCAGCATCAGACAGGGTCTTACTACAGATACGCAGTATTTT. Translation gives CASIRQGLTTDTQYF.

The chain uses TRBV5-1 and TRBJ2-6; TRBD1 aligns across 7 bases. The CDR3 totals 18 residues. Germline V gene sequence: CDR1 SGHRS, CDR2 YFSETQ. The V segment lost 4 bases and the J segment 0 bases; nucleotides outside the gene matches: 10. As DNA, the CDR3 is TGCGCCAGCAGCGCTCAACCGGGACAGAGCTCTGGGGCCAACGTCCTGACTTTC. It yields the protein CASSAQPGQSSGANVLTF.

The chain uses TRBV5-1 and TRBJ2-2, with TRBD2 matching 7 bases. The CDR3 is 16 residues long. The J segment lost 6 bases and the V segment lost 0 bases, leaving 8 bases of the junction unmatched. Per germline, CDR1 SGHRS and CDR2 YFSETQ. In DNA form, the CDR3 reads TGCGCCAGCAGCTTGGAAGCTAGCGGCCCCCCCGGGGAGCTGTTTTTT. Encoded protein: CASSLEASGPPGELFF. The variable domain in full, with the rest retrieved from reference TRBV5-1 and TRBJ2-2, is KAGVTQTPRYLIKTRGQQVTLSCSPISGHRSVSWYQQTPGQGLQFLFEYFSETQRNKGNFPGRFSGRQFSNSRSEMNVSTLELGDSALYLCASSLEASGPPGELFFGEGSRLTVL.

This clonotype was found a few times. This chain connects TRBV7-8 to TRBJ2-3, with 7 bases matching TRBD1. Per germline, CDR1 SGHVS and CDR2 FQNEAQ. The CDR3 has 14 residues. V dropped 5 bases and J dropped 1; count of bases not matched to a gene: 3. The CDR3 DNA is TGTGCCAGCAGCGTCGACAGGGGCACAGATACGCAGTATTTT. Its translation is CASSVDRGTDTQYF.

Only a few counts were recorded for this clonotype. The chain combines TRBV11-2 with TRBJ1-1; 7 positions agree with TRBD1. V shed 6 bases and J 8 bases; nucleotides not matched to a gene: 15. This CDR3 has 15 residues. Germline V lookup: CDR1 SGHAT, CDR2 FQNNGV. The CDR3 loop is CASRRGQGGLAEAFF. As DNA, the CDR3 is TGTGCCAGCAGGAGAGGGCAGGGGGGCCTCGCGGAAGCTTTCTTT.

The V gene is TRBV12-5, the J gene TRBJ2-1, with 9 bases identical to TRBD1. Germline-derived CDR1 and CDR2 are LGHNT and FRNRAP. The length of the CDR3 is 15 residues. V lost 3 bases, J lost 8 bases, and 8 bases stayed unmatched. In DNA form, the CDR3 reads TGTGCTAGTGGTTTTAACCGGGACAGGGTGGATGAGCAGTTCTTC. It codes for CASGFNRDRVDEQFF. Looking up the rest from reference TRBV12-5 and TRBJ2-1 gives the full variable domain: DARVTQTPRHKVTEMGQEVTMRCQPILGHNTVFWYRQTMMQGLELLAYFRNRAPLDDSGMPKDRFSAEMPDATLATLKIQPSEPRDSAVYFCASGFNRDRVDEQFFGPGTRLTVL.

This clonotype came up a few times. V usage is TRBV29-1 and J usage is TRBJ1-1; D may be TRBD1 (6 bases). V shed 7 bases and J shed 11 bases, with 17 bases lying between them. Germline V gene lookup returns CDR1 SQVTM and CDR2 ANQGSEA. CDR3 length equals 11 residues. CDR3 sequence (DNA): TGCAGCGCAACAGGGAGCGTTAGGGCTTTCTTT. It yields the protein CSATGSVRAFF.

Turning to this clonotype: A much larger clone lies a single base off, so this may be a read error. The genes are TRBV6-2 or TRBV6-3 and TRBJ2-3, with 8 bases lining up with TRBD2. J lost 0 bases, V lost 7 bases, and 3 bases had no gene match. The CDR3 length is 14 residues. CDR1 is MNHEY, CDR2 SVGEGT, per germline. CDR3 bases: TGTGCCAGCACCTTAGCGGGAAGCACAGATACGCAGTATTTT. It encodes CASTLAGSTDTQYF.